The sequence of this T cell receptor (beta chain) was determined in a study of blood T cell repertoires in COVID-19. Across the study: Both acute and convalescent COVID-19 samples were obtained from the United States, Italy and Spain. The cDNA or gDNA used as material had been derived from T cells, B-cell-depleted T cells, or PBMCs.

This CDR3 has 14 amino acids. Germline V gene data show CDR1 as SEHNR and CDR2 as FQNEAQ (reference sequence). V gave up 1 base and J gave up 1 base, with 7 bases separating them. Original analysis: Reference gene primer amplification gave nucleated cell count estimates. Sequencing used immunoSEQ multiplex PCR; TCRdb keeps in-frame clones, though not all of them. V and J calls and clone size are as listed in that table; D and trimming were resolved from the DNA. The sample records hundreds of thousands of clones, around 84% being singletons. The source of this sequence is a woman older than 75 with active or convalescent COVID-19. Sequenced material: peripheral blood. The chain links TRBV7-9 to TRBJ2-5; unclear D gene. The CDR3 is CASSLDWAQETQYF. The CDR3 bases are TGTGCCAGCAGCTTAGATTGGGCCCAAGAGACCCAGTACTTC.